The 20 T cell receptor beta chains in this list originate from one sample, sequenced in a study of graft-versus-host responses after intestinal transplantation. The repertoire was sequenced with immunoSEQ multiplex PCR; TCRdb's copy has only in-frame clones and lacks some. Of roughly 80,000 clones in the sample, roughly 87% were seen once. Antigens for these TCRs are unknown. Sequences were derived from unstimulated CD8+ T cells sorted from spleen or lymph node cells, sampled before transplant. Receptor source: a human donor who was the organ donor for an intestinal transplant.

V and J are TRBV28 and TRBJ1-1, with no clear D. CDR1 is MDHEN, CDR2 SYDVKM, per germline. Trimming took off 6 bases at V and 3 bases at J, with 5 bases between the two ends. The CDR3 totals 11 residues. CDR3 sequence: CASRDDTEAFF. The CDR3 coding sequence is TGTGCCAGCAGGGACGACACTGAAGCTTTCTTT.

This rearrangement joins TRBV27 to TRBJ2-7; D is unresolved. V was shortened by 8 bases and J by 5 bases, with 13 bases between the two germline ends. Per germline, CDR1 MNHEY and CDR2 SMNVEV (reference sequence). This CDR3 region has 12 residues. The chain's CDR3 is CASAFPGNEQYF. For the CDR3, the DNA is TGTGCCAGCGCTTTCCCAGGTAACGAGCAGTACTTC.

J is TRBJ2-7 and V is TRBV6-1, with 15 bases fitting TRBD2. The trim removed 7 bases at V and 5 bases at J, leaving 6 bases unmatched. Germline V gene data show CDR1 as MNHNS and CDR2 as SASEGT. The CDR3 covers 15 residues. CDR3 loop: CASTPWTSGGDEQYF. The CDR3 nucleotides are TGTGCCAGCACCCCCTGGACTAGCGGGGGGGACGAGCAGTACTTC.

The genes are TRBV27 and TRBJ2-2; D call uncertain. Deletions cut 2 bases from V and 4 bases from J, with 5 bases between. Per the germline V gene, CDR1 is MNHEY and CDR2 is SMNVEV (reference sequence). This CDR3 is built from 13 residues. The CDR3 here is CASSLPVTGELFF. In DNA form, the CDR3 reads TGTGCCAGCAGTTTACCCGTCACCGGGGAGCTGTTTTTT.

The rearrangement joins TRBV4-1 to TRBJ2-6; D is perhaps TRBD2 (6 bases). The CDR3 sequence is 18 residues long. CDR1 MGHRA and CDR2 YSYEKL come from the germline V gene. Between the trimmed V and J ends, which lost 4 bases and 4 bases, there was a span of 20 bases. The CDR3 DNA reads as TGCGCCAGCAGCCCGGGACTGGGCGTTTCGGGAGGGGCCAACGTCCTGACTTTC. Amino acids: CASSPGLGVSGGANVLTF.

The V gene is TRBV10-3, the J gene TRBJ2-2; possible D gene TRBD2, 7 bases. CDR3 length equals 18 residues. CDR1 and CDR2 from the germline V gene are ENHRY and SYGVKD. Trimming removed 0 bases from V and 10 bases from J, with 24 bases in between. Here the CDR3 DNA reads TGTGCCATCAGTGAGTCGGGCGGGGGCCTGGATTTAGGGGAGGAGCTGTTTTTT. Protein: CAISESGGGLDLGEELFF.

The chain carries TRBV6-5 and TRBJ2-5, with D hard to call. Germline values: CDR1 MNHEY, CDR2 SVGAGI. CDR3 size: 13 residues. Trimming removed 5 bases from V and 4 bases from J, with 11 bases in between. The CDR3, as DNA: TGTGCCAGCAGTCAACGCAGTTCAGAGACCCAGTACTTC. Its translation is CASSQRSSETQYF.

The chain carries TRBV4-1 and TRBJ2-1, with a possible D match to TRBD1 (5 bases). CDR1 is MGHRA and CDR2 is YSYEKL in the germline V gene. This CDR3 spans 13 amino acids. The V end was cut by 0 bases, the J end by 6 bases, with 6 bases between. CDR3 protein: CASSQDQGNEQFF. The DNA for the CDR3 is TGCGCCAGCAGCCAAGATCAGGGCAATGAGCAGTTCTTC.

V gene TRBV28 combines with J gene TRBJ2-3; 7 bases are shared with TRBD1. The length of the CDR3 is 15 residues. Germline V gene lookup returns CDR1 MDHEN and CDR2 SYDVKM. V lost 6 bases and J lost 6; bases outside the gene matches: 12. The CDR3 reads CASSSDRAGVDTQYF. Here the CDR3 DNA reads TGTGCCAGCAGCTCTGACAGGGCAGGAGTTGATACGCAGTATTTT.

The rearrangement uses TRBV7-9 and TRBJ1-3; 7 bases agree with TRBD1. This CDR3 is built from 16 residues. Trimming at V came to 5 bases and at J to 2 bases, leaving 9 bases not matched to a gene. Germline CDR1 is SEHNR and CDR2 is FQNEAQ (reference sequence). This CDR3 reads CASSTTTGRTGNTIYF. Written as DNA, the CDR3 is TGTGCCAGCAGCACGACGACAGGGAGAACTGGAAACACCATATATTTT. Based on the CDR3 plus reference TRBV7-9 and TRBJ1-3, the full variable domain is DTGVSQNPRHKITKRGQNVTFRCDPISEHNRLYWYRQTLGQGPEFLTYFQNEAQLEKSRLLSDRFSAERPKGSFSTLEIQRTEQGDSAMYLCASSTTTGRTGNTIYFGEGSWLTVV.

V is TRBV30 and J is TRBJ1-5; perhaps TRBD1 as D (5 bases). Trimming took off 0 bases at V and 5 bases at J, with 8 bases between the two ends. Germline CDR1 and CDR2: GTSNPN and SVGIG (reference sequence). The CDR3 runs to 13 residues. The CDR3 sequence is CAWSVWGDQPQHF. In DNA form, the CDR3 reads TGTGCCTGGAGTGTATGGGGGGATCAGCCCCAGCATTTT.

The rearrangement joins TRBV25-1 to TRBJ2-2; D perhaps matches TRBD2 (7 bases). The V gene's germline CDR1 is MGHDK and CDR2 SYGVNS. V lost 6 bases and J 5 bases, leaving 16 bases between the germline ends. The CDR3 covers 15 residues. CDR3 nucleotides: TGTGCCAGCAGAGAAGAGGGGAGGGGGACCGGGGAGCTGTTTTTT. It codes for CASREEGRGTGELFF.

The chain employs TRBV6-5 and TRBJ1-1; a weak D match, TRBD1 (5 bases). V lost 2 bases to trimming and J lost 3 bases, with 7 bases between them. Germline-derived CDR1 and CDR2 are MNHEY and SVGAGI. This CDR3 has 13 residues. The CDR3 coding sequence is TGTGCCAGCAGTTACGGGGGGGACACTGAAGCTTTCTTT. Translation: CASSYGGDTEAFF.

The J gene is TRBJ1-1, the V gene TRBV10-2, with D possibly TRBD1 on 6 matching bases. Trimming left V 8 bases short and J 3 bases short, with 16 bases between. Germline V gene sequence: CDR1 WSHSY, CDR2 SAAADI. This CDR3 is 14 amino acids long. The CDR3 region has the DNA TGCGCCAGCGAGGAGGTAGGGGGGGACACTGAAGCTTTCTTT. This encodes CASEEVGGDTEAFF.

Here the CDR3 reads CASSLSIGQGAGEQFF. The CDR3 DNA follows: TGTGCCAGCAGTTTATCGATAGGTCAGGGGGCGGGTGAGCAGTTCTTC. The chain joins TRBV27 to TRBJ2-1; 8 bases fit TRBD1. CDR3 length equals 16 residues. Trimming took 0 bases from V and 9 from J; bases not matched to a gene: 10. Germline lookup yields CDR1 MNHEY and CDR2 SMNVEV (reference sequence).

The CDR3 region has the DNA TGCGCCAGCAGCCCAAGGACAGTTATCGGGGGTGAGCAGTTCTTC. Translation gives CASSPRTVIGGEQFF. The chain is built from TRBV4-1 and TRBJ2-1; D is tentatively TRBD1 or TRBD2 (6 bases each). V lost 4 bases and J lost 9, with 19 bases in between. This CDR3 spans 15 amino acids. In germline, CDR1 is MGHRA, CDR2 YSYEKL.

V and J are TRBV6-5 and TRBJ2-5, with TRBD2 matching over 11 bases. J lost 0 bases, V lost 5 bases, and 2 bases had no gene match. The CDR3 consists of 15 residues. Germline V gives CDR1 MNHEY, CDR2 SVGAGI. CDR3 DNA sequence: TGTGCCAGCAGTACACTAGCGGGGGACCAAGAGACCCAGTACTTC. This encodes CASSTLAGDQETQYF.

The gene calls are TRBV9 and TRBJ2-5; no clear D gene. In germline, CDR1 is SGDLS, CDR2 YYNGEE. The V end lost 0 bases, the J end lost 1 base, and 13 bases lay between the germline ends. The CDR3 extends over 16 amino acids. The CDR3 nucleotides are TGTGCCAGCAGCGTAGAAGGTGGCAGCCCCCAAGAGACCCAGTACTTC. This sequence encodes CASSVEGGSPQETQYF.

The CDR3 coding sequence is TGTGCCAGCAGCTTGGGGGGCGCGTACAATGAGCAGTTCTTC. Its translation: CASSLGGAYNEQFF. J is TRBJ2-1 and V is TRBV11-2; D may match TRBD1 or TRBD2 (6 bases each). Germline V gives CDR1 SGHAT, CDR2 FQNNGV. The V and J ends lost 3 bases and 4 bases respectively, with 10 bases between them. This CDR3 contains 14 residues. The full variable domain, its missing parts supplied by reference TRBV11-2 and TRBJ2-1, is EAGVAQSPRYKIIEKRQSVAFWCNPISGHATLYWYQQILGQGPKLLIQFQNNGVVDDSQLPKDRFSAERLKGVDSTLKIQPAKLEDSAVYLCASSLGGAYNEQFFGPGTRLTVL.

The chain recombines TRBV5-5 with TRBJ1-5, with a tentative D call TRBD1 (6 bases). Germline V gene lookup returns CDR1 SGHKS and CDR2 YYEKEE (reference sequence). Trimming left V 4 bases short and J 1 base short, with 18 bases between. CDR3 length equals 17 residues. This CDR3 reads CASSAVGGHPSNQPQHF. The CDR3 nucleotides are TGTGCCAGCAGCGCAGTTGGGGGCCATCCGAGCAATCAGCCCCAGCATTTT.